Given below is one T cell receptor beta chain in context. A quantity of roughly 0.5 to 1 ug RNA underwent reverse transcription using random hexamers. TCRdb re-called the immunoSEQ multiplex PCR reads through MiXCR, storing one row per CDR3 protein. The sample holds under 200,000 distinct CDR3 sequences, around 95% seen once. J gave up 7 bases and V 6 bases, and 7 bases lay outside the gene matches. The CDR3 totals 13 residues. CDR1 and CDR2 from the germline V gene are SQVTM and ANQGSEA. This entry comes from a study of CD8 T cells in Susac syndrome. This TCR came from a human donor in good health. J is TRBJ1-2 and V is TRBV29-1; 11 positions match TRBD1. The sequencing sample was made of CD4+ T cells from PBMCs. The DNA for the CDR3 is TGCAGCGTCGAGGACAGGGGGCGAAGTGGCTACACCTTC. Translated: CSVEDRGRSGYTF.